This T cell receptor (beta chain) originates from a study of T cell repertoires in cytomegalovirus infection. The ends were cut back, 3 bases at V and 7 bases at J, with 7 bases in the middle. The CDR3 is 12 residues long. In germline, CDR1 is MDHEN, CDR2 SYDVKM. This clonotype was observed many times. As yet, its antigen is unknown. Regarding the study as a whole: There were HLA-C-restricted CMV-specific TCR beta clonotypes dominating the ex vivo response.

TCRdb re-analysed the reads in MiXCR, keeping a single row per CDR3 protein. This table holds approximately 490,000 distinct CDR3 sequences, about 10% found once. Sample: PBMCs. The source is a human donor in good health (CMV status not recorded). Some clones in this sample may be carry-over from other donors' samples. This chain links TRBV28 with TRBJ2-1; D is ambiguous. The CDR3 DNA sequence: TGTGCCAGCAGTTTCCTAGGTAATGAGCAGTTCTTC. Translated, it gives CASSFLGNEQFF.